The 5 T cell receptor beta chains given below trace back to one sample, sequenced in a study of prognosis after radiotherapy for stage I lung cancer. Two-round multiplex PCR on genomic DNA was the method by which TCR beta CDR3 was amplified. Gene-specific TRBV and TRBJ primers were used in PCR round one. From the multiplex PCR reads, TCRdb called clonotypes with MiXCR, one entry per CDR3 protein. The sample yields about 31,000 distinct CDR3 sequences, 35% to 45% seen once. This specimen was PBMCs, taken before or after stereotactic body radiation therapy (not recorded which). These receptors were obtained from a donor aged 50 or older with non-small cell lung cancer.

Turning to this clonotype: The CDR3 ends on some other residue instead of the conserved phenylalanine or tryptophan, so this is likely a read error. The chain couples TRBV13 to TRBJ2-6, with 13 nucleotides matching TRBD2. Germline-derived CDR1 and CDR2 are PRHDT and FYEKMQ (reference sequence). The CDR3 sequence is 17 residues long. DNA of the CDR3: TGTGCCGGCAGTGGGACTAGCGGGACGGCTGGGGCCAACGTCCTGACTCTC. This codes for CAGSGTSGTAGANVLTL.

This clonotype came up many times. J is TRBJ2-6 and V is TRBV30; D is possibly TRBD1 (6 bases). Trimming cost V 4 bases and J 2 bases, with 12 bases left between them. From germline, CDR1 is GTSNPN and CDR2 SVGIG (reference sequence). The CDR3 extends over 15 amino acids. The CDR3 protein is CAWTLEGAGANVLTF. The CDR3 region has the DNA TGTGCCTGGACCCTCGAGGGGGCTGGGGCCAACGTCCTGACTTTC.

The rearrangement joins TRBV10-2 to TRBJ2-7, with 7 bases that match TRBD1. Germline V gene lookup returns CDR1 WSHSY and CDR2 SAAADI. The CDR3 totals 12 residues. The V gene end was trimmed by 4 bases and the J gene end by 5 bases; junction bases not matched to a gene: 2. DNA of the CDR3: TGCGCCAGCAGTGCGCAGGGGGACGAGCAGTACTTC. Its protein is CASSAQGDEQYF.

This rearrangement joins TRBV7-2 to TRBJ2-3; a weak D match, TRBD1 (6 bases). The ends were cut back, 4 bases at V and 0 bases at J, with 11 bases in the middle. Per the germline V gene, CDR1 is SGHTA and CDR2 is FQGNSA. This CDR3 contains 15 residues. The CDR3 DNA reads TGTGCCAGCAGCTCCGACAGGAGGAGCACAGATACGCAGTATTTT. This encodes CASSSDRRSTDTQYF.

This clonotype was picked up many times. The chain joins TRBV19 to TRBJ1-4; no reliable D call. Trimming shortened V by 6 bases and J by 5 bases, and 19 bases separated the two germline ends. The germline CDR1 and CDR2 sequences are LNHDA and SQIVND (reference sequence). There are 16 residues in the CDR3. The CDR3 loop is CASSKTHTTGNEKLFF. The CDR3 DNA sequence: TGTGCCAGTAGCAAAACCCACACTACCGGAAATGAAAAACTGTTTTTT.